The table lists the clone carrying this T cell receptor (beta chain) with a few counts. Its specificity is not known. The PCR contained 60 Vbeta and 13 Jbeta primers. Sequenced by immunoSEQ multiplex PCR; TCRdb stores in-frame clones only, minus some. The sample holds over 150,000 clones, roughly 70% seen once. The sample belongs to a study of cytomegalovirus exposure and HLA in healthy donors. Background on the study: Most genotyped donors, 65% to 85% of some 400, had Caucasian-associated genetic ancestry. Study-level findings and limits: Researchers had no immune exposure information except CMV serostatus available. Altogether, 160 or so TCR beta chains were recorded as cytomegalovirus-associated. A missense DCLRE1C variant was associated with V- and J-gene trimming of TCR beta chains in a later analysis, and an independent cohort replicated the association.

This receptor was taken from a woman between 50 and 59 years old in good health and CMV-seropositive. The sample comprised PBMCs.

The CDR3 spells CAISPSGNTGELFF. In nucleotides, the CDR3 is TGTGCCATCAGTCCGTCGGGGAACACCGGGGAGCTGTTTTTT. The genes are TRBV10-3 and TRBJ2-2, with D unclear. V shed 5 bases and J shed 1 base, with 8 bases lying between them. CDR1 and CDR2 (germline): ENHRY, SYGVKD. The CDR3 is made up of 14 amino acids.